This T cell receptor beta chain derives from a study of blood T cell repertoires in COVID-19. The authors' processing: The assay estimated nucleated cells by amplifying reference gene primers. Using immunoSEQ multiplex PCR, the repertoire was profiled, and TCRdb retains in-frame clones only, with some absent. The V and J calls and the clone size are those of that table, but D and trimming were determined from the DNA. The sample holds about 50,000 clones; over 70% are singletons and the top ten take roughly 13%. Germline values: CDR1 SGHRS, CDR2 YFSETQ. V lost 2 bases and J lost 2; bases outside the gene matches: 6. There are 16 residues in the CDR3. This clone appeared a single time.

Source material: peripheral blood. V is TRBV5-1 and J is TRBJ2-2, with TRBD1 identical over 7 bases. The receptor's source is a human donor with active COVID-19. The donor label of this sample is uncertain. The CDR3 DNA follows: TGCGCCAGCAGCTTCAACAGGGGATACAACACCGGGGAGCTGTTTTTT. Translating gives CASSFNRGYNTGELFF.